This T cell receptor (beta chain) was documented in a study of Ad26.COV2.S vaccination and SARS-CoV-2 variants (TCRdb year 2021). For the study in its entirety: Donors in the vaccine arm were drawn from COV1001, a multicentre, randomized, double-blind, placebo-controlled phase I-IIa trial testing Ad26.COV2.S in healthy adults. Dosing of Ad26.COV2.S was intramuscular, at either 5x10^10 or 1x10^11 viral particles, delivered as one shot or as two shots spaced 56 days apart. TCRbeta repertoire sequencing served as the tool for gauging how specific and how broad the SARS-CoV-2-reactive T cell receptors were following Ad26.COV2.S vaccination. The TCR-sequenced set comprised approximately 32 samples: approximately 19 Ad26.COV2.S vaccine recipients, 5 placebo recipients and 8 SARS-CoV-2 convalescent individuals. Participants in the trial were split at random into five groups of five each, receiving low-dose or high-dose Ad26.COV2.S once or twice, or else placebo on both occasions. Investigators did not know the trial group allocation while performing experiments and assessing outcomes. The study at large found these results: According to the authors, total T cell responses may have been underestimated by the TCR breadth and depth analyses. Spike-specific TCR breadth was higher in Ad26.COV2.S recipients than in placebo recipients (P = 0.0014). The study lacked the statistical power to compare responses across vaccine doses or regimens. After vaccination, spike-specific CD8+ and CD4+ T cell responses were reported to show substantial breadth. Comparable non-spike TCR breadth was observed between vaccine and placebo recipients, consistent with only spike being contained in the vaccine.

Relative to germline, V is 1 base shorter and J is 0 bases shorter, with 13 bases between their ends. Measured from the cysteine to the phenylalanine, the CDR3 is 17 residues long. The kept DNA is CDR3 alone, 51 bases in frame from the first base. CDR1 MGHRA and CDR2 YSYEKL were looked up in the germline V gene. Reading the label with the study, this specimen's treatment or condition is: 15 to 20 received Ad26.COV2.S at low or high dose, single or two shots; about 5 received placebo; per-sample allocation not given. Repertoires of vaccine and placebo recipients were sequenced from samples collected on day 63 after the first injection. Cohort 1b enrolled about two dozen adults aged 18-55 years at a single site in Boston, USA, between 29 July and 7 August 2020. Ad26.COV2.S was a replication-incompetent adenovirus type 26 vector expressing a prefusion-stabilized SARS-CoV-2 spike protein from the original Wuhan strain.

The immunoSEQ Assay was used to sequence TCRbeta CDR3 regions. After extraction, genomic DNA underwent amplification by bias-controlled multiplex PCR, followed by high-throughput sequencing. From the authors' description of their analysis: To quantify the absolute abundance of each unique TCRbeta CDR3 region, sequences were collapsed and filtered. T cell fraction was estimated by normalization of TCRbeta template counts to usable DNA, with usable DNA being measured through amplification of reference genes present in all nucleated cells. Repertoire TCRs were annotated as SARS-CoV-2-specific when V gene, CDR3 amino acid sequence and J gene were exactly matched to a known reactive TCR set. The reference SARS-CoV-2 TCR set was derived from MIRA and filtered for enrichment in COVID-19-positive ImmuneCODE repertoires, a step that removed public or cross-reactive TCRs. Using the MIRA antigens, annotated TCRs were further analysed by specific ORF or by position within an ORF. Breadth was defined as annotated unique rearrangements over total unique productive rearrangements; depth was the summed frequency of those rearrangements. Group comparisons of TCR breadth used two-sided Wilcoxon rank-sum tests. TCRdb took over this immuneACCESS table, retaining in-frame rearrangements with V and J assigned. Such tables are incomplete; in checked studies, under half of the missing clones stem from an unresolved V gene, and the remainder is unexplained. V, J and clone size are those of that table, while D and trimming were read from the DNA. In all, the sample holds about 350,000 clones, and 85% to 90% of those were seen once. The top ten clonotypes cover roughly 5% of the sample.

For this clone: The antigen this receptor binds is unknown. No base-level quality is on record; no much larger clone is a single base apart.

This TCR was recovered from a person between 18 and 60 years old who received the Ad26.COV2.S COVID-19 vaccine or a placebo. The input for sequencing was peripheral blood, taken in a trial of Ad26.COV2.S vaccine versus placebo. The chain couples TRBV4-1 to TRBJ2-1; the D gene remains uncertain. The CDR3 corresponds to CASSQGPIRSSYNEQFF. The nucleotide sequence reads as follows: TGCGCCAGCAGCCAAGGCCCTATCAGAAGCTCCTACAATGAGCAGTTCTTC.